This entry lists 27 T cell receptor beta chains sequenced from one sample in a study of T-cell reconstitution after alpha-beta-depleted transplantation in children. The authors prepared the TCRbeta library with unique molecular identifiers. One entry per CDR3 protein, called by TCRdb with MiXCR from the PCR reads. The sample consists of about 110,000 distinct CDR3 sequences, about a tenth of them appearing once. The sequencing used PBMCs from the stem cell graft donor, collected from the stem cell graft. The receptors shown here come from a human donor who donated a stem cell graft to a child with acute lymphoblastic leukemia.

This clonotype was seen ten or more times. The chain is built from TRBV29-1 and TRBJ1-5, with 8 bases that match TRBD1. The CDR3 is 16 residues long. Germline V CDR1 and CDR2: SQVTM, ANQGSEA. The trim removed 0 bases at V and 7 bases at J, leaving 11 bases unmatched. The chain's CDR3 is CSVEEGSGGVGQPQHF. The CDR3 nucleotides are TGCAGCGTTGAAGAAGGTTCAGGGGGCGTCGGGCAGCCCCAGCATTTT.

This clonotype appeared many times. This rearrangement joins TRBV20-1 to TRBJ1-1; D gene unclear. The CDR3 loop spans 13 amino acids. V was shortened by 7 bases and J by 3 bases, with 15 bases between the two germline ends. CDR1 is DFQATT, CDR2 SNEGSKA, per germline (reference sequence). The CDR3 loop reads CSVIEGLYTEAFF. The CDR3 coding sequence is TGCAGTGTAATAGAAGGGCTGTACACTGAAGCTTTCTTT.

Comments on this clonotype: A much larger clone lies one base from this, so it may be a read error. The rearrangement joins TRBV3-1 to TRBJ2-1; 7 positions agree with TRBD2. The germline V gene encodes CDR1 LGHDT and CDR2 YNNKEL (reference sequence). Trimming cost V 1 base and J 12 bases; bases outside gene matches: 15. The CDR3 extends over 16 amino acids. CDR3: CASSQVARTRIRRQFF. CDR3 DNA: TGTGCCAGCAGCCAAGTTGCCCGGACTAGAATTAGAAGGCAGTTCTTC.

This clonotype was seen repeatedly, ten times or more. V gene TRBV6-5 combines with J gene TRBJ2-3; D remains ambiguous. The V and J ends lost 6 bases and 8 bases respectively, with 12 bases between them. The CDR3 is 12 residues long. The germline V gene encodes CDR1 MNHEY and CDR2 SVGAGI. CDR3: CASRNQRGTQYF. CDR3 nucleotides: TGTGCCAGCAGAAACCAACGCGGTACGCAGTATTTT.

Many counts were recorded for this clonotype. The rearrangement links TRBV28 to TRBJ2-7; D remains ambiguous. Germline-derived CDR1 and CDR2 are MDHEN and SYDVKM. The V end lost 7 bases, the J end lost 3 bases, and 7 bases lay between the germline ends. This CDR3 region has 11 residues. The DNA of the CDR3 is TGTGCCAGCACCTCCGGCTACGAGCAGTACTTC. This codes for CASTSGYEQYF.

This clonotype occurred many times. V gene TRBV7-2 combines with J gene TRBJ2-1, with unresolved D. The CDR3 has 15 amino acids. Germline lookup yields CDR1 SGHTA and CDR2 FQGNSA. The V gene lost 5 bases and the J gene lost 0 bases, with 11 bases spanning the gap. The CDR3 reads CASSRLTNSYNEQFF. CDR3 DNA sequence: TGTGCCAGCAGCCGTCTAACTAACTCCTACAATGAGCAGTTCTTC.

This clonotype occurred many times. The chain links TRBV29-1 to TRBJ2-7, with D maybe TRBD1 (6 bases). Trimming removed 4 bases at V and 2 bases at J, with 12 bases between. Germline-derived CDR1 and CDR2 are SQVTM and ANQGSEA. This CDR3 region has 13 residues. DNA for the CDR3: TGCAGCGTTGGTTCGGGACACACCTACGAGCAGTACTTC. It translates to CSVGSGHTYEQYF.

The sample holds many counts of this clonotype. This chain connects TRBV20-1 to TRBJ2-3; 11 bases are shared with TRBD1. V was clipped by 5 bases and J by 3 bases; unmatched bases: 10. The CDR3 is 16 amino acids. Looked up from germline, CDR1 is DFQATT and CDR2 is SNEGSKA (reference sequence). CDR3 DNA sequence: TGCAGTGCTTTCAGACCGGACAGGGGGCGGACAGATACGCAGTATTTT. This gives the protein CSAFRPDRGRTDTQYF.

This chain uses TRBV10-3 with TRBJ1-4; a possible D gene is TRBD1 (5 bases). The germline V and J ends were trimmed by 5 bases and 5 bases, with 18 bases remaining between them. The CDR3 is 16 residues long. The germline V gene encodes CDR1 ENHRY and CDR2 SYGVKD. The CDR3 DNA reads TGTGCCATCAGTCCGACAGCTCTGGTGGCAAATGAAAAACTGTTTTTT. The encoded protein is CAISPTALVANEKLFF.

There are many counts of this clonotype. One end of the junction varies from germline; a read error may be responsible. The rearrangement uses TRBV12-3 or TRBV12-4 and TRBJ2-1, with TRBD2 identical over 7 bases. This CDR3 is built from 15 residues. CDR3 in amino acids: CASRDLADSFNEQFF. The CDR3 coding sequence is TGTGCCAGCAGGGATCTAGCGGACTCCTTCAATGAGCAGTTCTTC.

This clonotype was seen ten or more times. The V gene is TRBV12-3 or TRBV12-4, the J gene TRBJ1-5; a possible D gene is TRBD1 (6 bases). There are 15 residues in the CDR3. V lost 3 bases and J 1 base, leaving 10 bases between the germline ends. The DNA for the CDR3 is TGTGCCAGCAGTTTTCGGGGGGCCAGCAATCAGCCCCAGCATTTT. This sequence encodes CASSFRGASNQPQHF.

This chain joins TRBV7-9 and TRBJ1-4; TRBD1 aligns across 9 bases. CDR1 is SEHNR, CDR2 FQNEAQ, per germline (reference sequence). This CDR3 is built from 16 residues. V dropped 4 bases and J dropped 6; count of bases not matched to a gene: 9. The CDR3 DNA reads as TGTGCCAGCAGCTCTCACCGACAGGGGGGGGATGAAAAACTGTTTTTT. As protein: CASSSHRQGGDEKLFF.

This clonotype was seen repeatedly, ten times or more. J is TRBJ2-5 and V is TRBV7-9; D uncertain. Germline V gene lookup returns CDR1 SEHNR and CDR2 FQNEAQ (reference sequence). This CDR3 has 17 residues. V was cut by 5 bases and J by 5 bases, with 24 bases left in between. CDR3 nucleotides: TGTGCCAGCAGCGTACTATTTGGGTCGCCCGAAGGGGAGACCCAGTACTTC. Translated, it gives CASSVLFGSPEGETQYF.

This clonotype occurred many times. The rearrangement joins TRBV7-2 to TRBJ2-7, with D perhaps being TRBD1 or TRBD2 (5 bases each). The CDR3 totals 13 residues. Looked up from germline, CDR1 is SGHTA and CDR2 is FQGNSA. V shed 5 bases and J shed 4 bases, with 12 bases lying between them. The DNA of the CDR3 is TGTGCCAGCAGCCCCTCGGGGCTTTACGAGCAGTACTTC. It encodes CASSPSGLYEQYF.

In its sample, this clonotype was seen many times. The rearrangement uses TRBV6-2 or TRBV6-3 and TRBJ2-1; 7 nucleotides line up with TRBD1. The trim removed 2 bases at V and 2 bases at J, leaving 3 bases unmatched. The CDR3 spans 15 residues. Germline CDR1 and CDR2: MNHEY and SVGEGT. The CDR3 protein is CASSYPTGTYNEQFF. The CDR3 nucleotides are TGTGCCAGCAGTTACCCGACAGGGACCTACAATGAGCAGTTCTTC.

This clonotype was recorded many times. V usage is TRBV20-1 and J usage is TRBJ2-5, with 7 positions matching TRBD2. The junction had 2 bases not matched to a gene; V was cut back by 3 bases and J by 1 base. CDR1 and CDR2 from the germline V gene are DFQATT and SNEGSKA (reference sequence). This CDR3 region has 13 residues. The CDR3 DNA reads TGCAGTGCTAGCTCTAGCGGCCAAGAGACCCAGTACTTC. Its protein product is CSASSSGQETQYF.

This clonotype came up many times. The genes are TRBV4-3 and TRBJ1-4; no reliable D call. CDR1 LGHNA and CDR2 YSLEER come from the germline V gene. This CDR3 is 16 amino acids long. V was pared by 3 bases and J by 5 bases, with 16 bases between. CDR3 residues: CASSQNPVSLNEKLFF. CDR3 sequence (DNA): TGCGCCAGCAGCCAGAATCCAGTATCGCTGAATGAAAAACTGTTTTTT.

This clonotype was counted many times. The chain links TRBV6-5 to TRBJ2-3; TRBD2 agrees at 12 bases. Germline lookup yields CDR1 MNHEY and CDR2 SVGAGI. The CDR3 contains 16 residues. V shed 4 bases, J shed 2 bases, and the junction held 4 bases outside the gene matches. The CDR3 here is CASSSSGRGSTDTQYF. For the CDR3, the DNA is TGTGCCAGCAGTTCTAGCGGGAGGGGATCCACAGATACGCAGTATTTT.

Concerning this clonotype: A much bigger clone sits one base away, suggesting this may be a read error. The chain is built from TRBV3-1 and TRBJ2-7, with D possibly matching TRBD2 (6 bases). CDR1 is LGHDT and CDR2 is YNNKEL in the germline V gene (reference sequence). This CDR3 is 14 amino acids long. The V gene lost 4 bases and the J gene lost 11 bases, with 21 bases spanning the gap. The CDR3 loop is CASSPRDGRWEEYF. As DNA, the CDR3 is TGTGCCAGCAGCCCCCGGGACGGACGTTGGGAGGAGTACTTC.

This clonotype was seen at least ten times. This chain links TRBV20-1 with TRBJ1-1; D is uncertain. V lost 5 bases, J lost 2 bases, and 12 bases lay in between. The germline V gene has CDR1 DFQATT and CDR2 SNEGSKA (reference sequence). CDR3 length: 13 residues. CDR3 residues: CSAPQMSNTEAFF. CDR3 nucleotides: TGCAGTGCTCCCCAGATGAGCAACACTGAAGCTTTCTTT.

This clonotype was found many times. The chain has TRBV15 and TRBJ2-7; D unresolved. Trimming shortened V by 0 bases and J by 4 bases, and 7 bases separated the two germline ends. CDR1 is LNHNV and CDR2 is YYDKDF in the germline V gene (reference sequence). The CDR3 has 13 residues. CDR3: CATSRDMGYEQYF. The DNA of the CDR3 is TGTGCCACCAGCAGAGATATGGGGTACGAGCAGTACTTC.

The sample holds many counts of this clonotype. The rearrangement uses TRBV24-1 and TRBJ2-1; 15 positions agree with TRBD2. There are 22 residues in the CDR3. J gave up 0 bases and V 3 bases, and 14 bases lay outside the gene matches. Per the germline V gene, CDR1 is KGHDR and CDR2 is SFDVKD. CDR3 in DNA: TGTGCCACCAGTGATCCGTCCTCCCGGACTAGCGGGAGGGGGAGCTCCTACAATGAGCAGTTCTTC. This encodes CATSDPSSRTSGRGSSYNEQFF.

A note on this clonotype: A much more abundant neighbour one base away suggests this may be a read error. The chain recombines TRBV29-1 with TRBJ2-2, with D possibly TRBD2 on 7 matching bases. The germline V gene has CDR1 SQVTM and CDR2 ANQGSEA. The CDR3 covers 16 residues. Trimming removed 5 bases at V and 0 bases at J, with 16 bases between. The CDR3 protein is CSVNPRGGANTGELFF. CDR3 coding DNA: TGCAGCGTTAATCCCCGAGGGGGGGCGAACACCGGGGAGCTGTTTTTT.

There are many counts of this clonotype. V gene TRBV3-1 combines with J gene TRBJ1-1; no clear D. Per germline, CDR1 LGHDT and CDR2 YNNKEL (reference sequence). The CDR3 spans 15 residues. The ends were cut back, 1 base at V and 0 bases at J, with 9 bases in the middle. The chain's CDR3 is CASSQALYLNTEAFF. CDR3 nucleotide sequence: TGTGCCAGCAGCCAAGCCCTATACCTGAACACTGAAGCTTTCTTT.

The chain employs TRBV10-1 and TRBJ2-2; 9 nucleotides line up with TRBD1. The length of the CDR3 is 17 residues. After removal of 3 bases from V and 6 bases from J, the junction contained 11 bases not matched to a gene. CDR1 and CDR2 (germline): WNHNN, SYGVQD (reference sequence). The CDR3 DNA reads TGCGCCAGCAGTGAACTTCCCGGGACAGGGAGACCCGGGGAGCTGTTTTTT. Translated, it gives CASSELPGTGRPGELFF.

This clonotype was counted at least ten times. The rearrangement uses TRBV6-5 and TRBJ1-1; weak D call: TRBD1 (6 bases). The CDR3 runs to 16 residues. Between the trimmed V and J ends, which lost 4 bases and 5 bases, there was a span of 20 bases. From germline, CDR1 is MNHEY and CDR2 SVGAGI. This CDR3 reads CASSSLRGGLGTEAFF. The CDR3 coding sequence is TGTGCCAGCAGTTCCTTAAGGGGGGGGCTGGGGACTGAAGCTTTCTTT.

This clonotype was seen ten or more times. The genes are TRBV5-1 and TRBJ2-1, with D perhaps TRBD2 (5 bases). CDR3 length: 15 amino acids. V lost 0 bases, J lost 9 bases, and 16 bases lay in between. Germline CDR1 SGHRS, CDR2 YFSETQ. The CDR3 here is CASSLVRALGGEQFF. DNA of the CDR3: TGCGCCAGCAGCTTGGTCCGGGCCCTCGGAGGTGAGCAGTTCTTC. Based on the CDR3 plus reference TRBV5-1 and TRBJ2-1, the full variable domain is KAGVTQTPRYLIKTRGQQVTLSCSPISGHRSVSWYQQTPGQGLQFLFEYFSETQRNKGNFPGRFSGRQFSNSRSEMNVSTLELGDSALYLCASSLVRALGGEQFFGPGTRLTVL.